The 6 T cell receptor beta chains in this list originate from one sample, sequenced in a study of blood T cell repertoires in COVID-19. Data came from immunoSEQ multiplex PCR; TCRdb stores just in-frame clones and leaves some out. The sample holds 140,000 or so clones, around 83% seen once. The sample was peripheral blood. These receptors were taken from a human donor with acute or convalescent COVID-19. The donor label of this sample is uncertain.

The V gene is TRBV4-2, the J gene TRBJ2-1, with a possible D match to TRBD1 (6 bases). Germline loops: CDR1 LGHNA, CDR2 YNFKEQ. V was shortened by 1 base and J by 6 bases, with 13 bases between the two germline ends. The CDR3 length is 15 residues. As DNA, the CDR3 is TGTGCCAGCAGCCAAGGACAGGCTTCGCTCAATGAGCAGTTCTTC. Translating gives CASSQGQASLNEQFF.

This rearrangement joins TRBV4-2 to TRBJ2-5; 7 bases agree with TRBD1. Trimming took 0 bases from V and 5 from J; bases not matched to a gene: 12. CDR1 is LGHNA, CDR2 YNFKEQ, per germline. The CDR3 length is 17 residues. The CDR3: CASSQDGTRGGAETQYF. The CDR3 DNA is TGTGCCAGCAGCCAAGATGGGACCCGAGGGGGCGCGGAGACCCAGTACTTC.

The V and J genes are TRBV5-5 and TRBJ1-1; unclear D gene. The CDR3 has 13 residues. Germline values: CDR1 SGHKS, CDR2 YYEKEE (reference sequence). With 0 bases removed from V and 5 bases from J, the gap between germline ends came to 8 bases. The CDR3 spells CASSLDQATEAFF. The CDR3 bases are TGTGCCAGCAGCTTGGATCAGGCGACTGAAGCTTTCTTT. The full variable domain, with the rest looked up from reference TRBV5-5 and TRBJ1-1, is DAGVTQSPTHLIKTRGQQVTLRCSPISGHKSVSWYQQVLGQGPQFIFQYYEKEERGRGNFPDRFSARQFPNYSSELNVNALLLGDSALYLCASSLDQATEAFFGQGTRLTVV.

This sequence joins TRBV29-1 and TRBJ2-5; 8 nucleotides agree with TRBD2. The germline V gene has CDR1 SQVTM and CDR2 ANQGSEA. This CDR3 comprises 12 residues. V trimming: 4 bases; J trimming: 5 bases; junction bases outside the gene matches: 3. As DNA, the CDR3 is TGCAGCGTTGCAGCTAGCGGGGAGACCCAGTACTTC. This sequence encodes CSVAASGETQYF.

The chain carries TRBV6-6 and TRBJ2-3; TRBD2 might be the D (5 bases). With 6 bases removed from V and 2 bases from J, the gap between germline ends came to 15 bases. The CDR3 totals 15 residues. Germline CDR1 and CDR2: MNHNY and SVGAGI (reference sequence). The CDR3 DNA follows: TGTGCCAGCAGCGTGGGTCCCGGGGACACAGATACGCAGTATTTT. Translated: CASSVGPGDTDTQYF.

J is TRBJ2-7 and V is TRBV7-9, with D possibly matching TRBD2 (5 bases). This CDR3 is 14 amino acids long. The germline V and J ends were trimmed by 1 base and 6 bases, with 13 bases remaining between them. CDR1 is SEHNR and CDR2 is FQNEAQ in the germline V gene (reference sequence). CDR3 amino acids: CASSLEGSGSEQYF. The CDR3 nucleotides are TGTGCCAGCAGCTTAGAGGGTTCGGGAAGCGAGCAGTACTTC.